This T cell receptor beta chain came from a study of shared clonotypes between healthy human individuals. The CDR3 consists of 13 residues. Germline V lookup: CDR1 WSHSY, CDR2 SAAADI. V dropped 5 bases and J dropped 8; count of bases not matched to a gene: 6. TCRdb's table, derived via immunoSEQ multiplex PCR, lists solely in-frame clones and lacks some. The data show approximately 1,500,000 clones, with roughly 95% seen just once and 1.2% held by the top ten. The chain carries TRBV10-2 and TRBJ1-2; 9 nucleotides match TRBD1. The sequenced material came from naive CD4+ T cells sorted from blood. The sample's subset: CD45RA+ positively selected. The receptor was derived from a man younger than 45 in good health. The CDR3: CASSSGTGNGYTF. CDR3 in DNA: TGCGCCAGCAGTTCTGGGACAGGGAACGGCTACACCTTC.